This is a list of T cell receptor beta chains from one sample in a study of cytomegalovirus exposure and HLA in healthy donors. The method was immunoSEQ multiplex PCR; TCRdb's version includes in-frame clones alone and lacks a portion of them. The table shows fewer than 200,000 clones, with about 82% occurring only once. The specimen was PBMCs. The receptors were gathered from a woman aged 18-29 years in good health and CMV-seronegative. The CDR3 runs from the conserved cysteine through the conserved F or W. D genes are given only for firm matches. Size is stated for part of the rows, as once, few or many counts, or as a class when the clone is expanded.

v_call	j_call	d_call	cdr3_length	clone_size	cdr3_nt	cdr3_aa
TRBV27	TRBJ2-3	NA	15	NA	TGTGCCAGCAGTTTCAGGGCGGGAATGTTAGATACGCAGTATTTT	CASSFRAGMLDTQYF
TRBV21-1	TRBJ2-7	NA	15	NA	TGTGCCAGCAGCAAAGAACGGTCGCCGATATACGAGCAGTACTTC	CASSKERSPIYEQYF
TRBV7-9	TRBJ1-5	TRBD1	16	once	TGTGCCAGCAGCTCCACAGTAGGGGGCGGGTATCAGCCCCAGCATTTT	CASSSTVGGGYQPQHF
TRBV6-5	TRBJ1-4	TRBD1	15	NA	TGTGCCAGCAGTTTCGGACAGGGCAGTAATGAAAAACTGTTTTTT	CASSFGQGSNEKLFF
TRBV27	TRBJ2-2	NA	15	NA	TGTGCCAGCAGTTTTCAGGCGGGGTCCACCGGGGAGCTGTTTTTT	CASSFQAGSTGELFF
TRBV18	TRBJ2-1	NA	12	NA	TGTGCCAGCTCACCAGCGGTCCGGGAGCAGTTCTTC	CASSPAVREQFF
TRBV12-5	TRBJ1-5	NA	14	NA	TGTGCTAGTGGTTTGGTATCAGGTGAACAGCCCCAGCATTTT	CASGLVSGEQPQHF
TRBV7-9	TRBJ2-1	NA	13	NA	TGTGCCAGACCCGACAGGTTCTACAATGAGCAGTTCTTC	CARPDRFYNEQFF
TRBV4-1	TRBJ2-3	NA	16	once	TGCGCCAGCAGCCAAGATGAGGGGGGGGACACAGATACGCAGTATTTT	CASSQDEGGDTDTQYF
TRBV6-5	TRBJ2-1	TRBD2	15	NA	TGTGCCAGCAGGTACGGGGGGGCGACCTACAATGAGCAGTTCTTC	CASRYGGATYNEQFF
TRBV4-1	TRBJ2-3	NA	19	NA	TGCGCCAGCAGCCTAGATGCCCCTACTAGTGGGGAATACACAGATACGCAGTATTTT	CASSLDAPTSGEYTDTQYF
TRBV5-1	TRBJ2-7	NA	12	NA	TGCGCCAGCAGCCAGGACACCTACGAGCAGTACTTC	CASSQDTYEQYF
TRBV11-2	TRBJ2-1	NA	14	once	TGTGCCAGCAGCTGGGCTGGAGGATACAATGAGCAGTTCTTC	CASSWAGGYNEQFF
TRBV28	TRBJ2-3	TRBD2	16	NA	TGTGCCAGCAGTCCGCTCCCACTAGCGGCCACAGGTACGCAGTATTTT	CASSPLPLAATGTQYF
TRBV27	TRBJ2-7	TRBD1	16	NA	TGTGCCCTCAAGGACAGGGGGCCGTTTTCAGCCTACGAGCAGTACTTC	CALKDRGPFSAYEQYF
TRBV5-4	TRBJ2-1	TRBD2	16	NA	TGTGCCAGCAGCCCGGGGGGGGGCCTATATTACAATGAGCAGTTCTTC	CASSPGGGLYYNEQFF
TRBV6-4	TRBJ2-2	TRBD2	15	NA	TGTGCCAGCCAACCTACTAGCGACAACACCGGGGAGCTGTTTTTT	CASQPTSDNTGELFF
TRBV7-2	TRBJ1-3	NA	13	NA	TGTGCCAGCAGCACTAGCTCTGGAAACACCATATATTTT	CASSTSSGNTIYF
TRBV27	TRBJ2-1	TRBD2	15	NA	TGTGCCAGCAGTCGAACTAGCGGGGCCTACAATGAGCAGTTCTTC	CASSRTSGAYNEQFF
TRBV5-1	TRBJ1-4	NA	13	once	TGCGCCAGCCGCCCGGACAGAAACGAAAAACTGTTTTTT	CASRPDRNEKLFF
TRBV6-5	TRBJ2-7	NA	14	NA	TGTGCCAGCAGTTACTCGATTGCAGCCTACGAGCAGTACTTC	CASSYSIAAYEQYF
TRBV10-3	TRBJ2-2	NA	16	NA	TGTGCCATCAGTCGTCAGGTTAGCGGGAACACCGGGGAGCTGTTTTTT	CAISRQVSGNTGELFF
TRBV4-1	TRBJ2-5	TRBD2	15	NA	TGCGCCAGCAGTCTGCAACTAGCGGACCAAGAGACCCAGTACTTC	CASSLQLADQETQYF
TRBV28	TRBJ2-7	NA	13	NA	TGTGCCAGCAGTCCAGGGCGGTATGAAGAGCAGTACTTC	CASSPGRYEEQYF
TRBV28	TRBJ2-5	TRBD2	16	NA	TGTGCCAGCAGATCCCCCCGGACTAGCGGGCAAGAGACCCAGTACTTC	CASRSPRTSGQETQYF
TRBV27	TRBJ2-7	TRBD2	16	NA	TGTGCCAGCAGGACCATAGGACTAGCGGGAGCTCACGAGCAGTACTTC	CASRTIGLAGAHEQYF
TRBV6-1	TRBJ1-4	NA	16	NA	TGTGCCAGCAGTGAGGGTGGGGGCTTAACTAATGAAAAACTGTTTTTT	CASSEGGGLTNEKLFF
TRBV1	TRBJ2-7	NA	14	NA	TGCACCAGCAGCTTCCTACAGCCCACCTACGAGCAGTACTTC	CTSSFLQPTYEQYF
TRBV6-5	TRBJ1-2	TRBD1	15	NA	TGTGCCAGCAGCAGGGGACAGGGAAGTGGCTATGGCTACACCTTC	CASSRGQGSGYGYTF
TRBV27	TRBJ2-7	NA	13	NA	TGTGCCAGCAGTTGGGGGGGCTCTGGCGAGCAGTACTTC	CASSWGGSGEQYF
TRBV27	TRBJ2-5	TRBD1	14	NA	TGTGCCAGCAGTCTCAGGGGGAGACAAGAGACCCAGTACTTC	CASSLRGRQETQYF
TRBV2	TRBJ1-2	NA	15	once	TGTGCCAGCAGTGCTTCAGGGCTTAATTCCTATGGCTACACCTTC	CASSASGLNSYGYTF
TRBV27	TRBJ2-2	TRBD1	16	once	TGTGCCAGCAGGATCACCGGGACAGGGGGCTCCGGGGAGCTGTTTTTT	CASRITGTGGSGELFF
TRBV5-1	TRBJ2-2	TRBD2	17	NA	TGCGCCAGCAGCTTGTCAAGAGCGGGAGACGGCACCGGGGAGCTGTTTTTT	CASSLSRAGDGTGELFF